This TCR beta chain was recovered during a study of T cell responses to AZD1222 COVID-19 vaccine. As to this clone: Its antigen is unidentified.

Study-wide findings and caveats: Sampling that yielded the repertoires occurred only after the peak T cell response.

Produced via immunoSEQ multiplex PCR; TCRdb's table is partial and in-frame only. The sample comprises roughly 150,000 clones, roughly 90% of which are singletons, and 1.5% to 2% rests with the top ten. The CDR3 spans 14 residues. The V gene lost 2 bases and the J gene lost 6 bases, with 13 bases spanning the gap. CDR1 is SNHLY and CDR2 is FYNNEI in the germline V gene. This TCR derives from an adult who received the AZD1222 COVID-19 vaccine. The chain has TRBV2 and TRBJ1-2; D remains ambiguous. Sequencing was performed on peripheral blood, taken 28 days after the second AZD1222 dose. Here the CDR3 DNA reads TGTGCCAGCAGTGAATGGGTTGGAGGGAATGGCTACACCTTC. It yields the protein CASSEWVGGNGYTF.